This T cell receptor beta chain was profiled in a study of shared clonotypes between healthy human individuals. Across the study: Three plates were used per donor for CD4 naive, three for CD4 memory, two for CD8 naive and one for CD8 memory.

This clone has just one count. As yet, its antigen is unknown. The study's findings and limits: Sharing of clonotypes among donors was expected to vary with sequencing depth.

Trimming cost V 6 bases and J 4 bases; bases outside gene matches: 8. The germline CDR1 and CDR2 sequences are MNHEY and SMNVEV (reference sequence). The CDR3 loop spans 14 amino acids. Naive CD8 cells lacked CD45RO and underwent positive selection for CCR7, leaving out terminally differentiated effector memory CD45RA+ cells. It was across several immunoSEQ plates that each subset's genomic DNA was evenly split. The method was immunoSEQ multiplex PCR; TCRdb's version includes in-frame clones alone and lacks a portion of them. The sample contains just over 2,000,000 clones, about 94% of which appear only once.

This TCR came from a man aged 18 to 30 in good health. The gene calls are TRBV27 and TRBJ1-1; 7 bases line up with TRBD1. Sample: naive CD8+ T cells sorted from blood. CDR3 DNA: TGTGCCAGCAGGACAGGGTACGGTGGCACTGAAGCTTTCTTT. Translation: CASRTGYGGTEAFF.